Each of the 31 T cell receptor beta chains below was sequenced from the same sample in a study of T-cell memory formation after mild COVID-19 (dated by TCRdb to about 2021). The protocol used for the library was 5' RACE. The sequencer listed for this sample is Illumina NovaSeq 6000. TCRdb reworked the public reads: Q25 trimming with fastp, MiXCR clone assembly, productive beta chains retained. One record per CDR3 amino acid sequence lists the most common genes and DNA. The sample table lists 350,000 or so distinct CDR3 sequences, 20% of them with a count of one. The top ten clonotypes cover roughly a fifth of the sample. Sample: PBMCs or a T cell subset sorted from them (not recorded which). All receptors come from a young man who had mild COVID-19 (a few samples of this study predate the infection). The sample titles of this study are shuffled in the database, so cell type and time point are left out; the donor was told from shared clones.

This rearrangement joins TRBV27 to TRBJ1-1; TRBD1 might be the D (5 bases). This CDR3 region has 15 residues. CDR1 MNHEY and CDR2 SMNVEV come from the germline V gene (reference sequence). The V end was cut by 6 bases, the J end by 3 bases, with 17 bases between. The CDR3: CASRPLRVKDTEAFF. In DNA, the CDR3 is TGTGCCAGCAGACCTCTCAGGGTAAAGGACACTGAAGCTTTCTTT.

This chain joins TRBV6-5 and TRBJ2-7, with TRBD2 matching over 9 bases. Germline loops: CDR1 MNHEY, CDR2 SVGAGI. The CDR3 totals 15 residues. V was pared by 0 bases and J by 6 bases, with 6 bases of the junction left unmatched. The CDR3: CASSYSRGGKGEQYF. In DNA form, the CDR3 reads TGTGCCAGCAGTTACTCGCGGGGGGGCAAAGGCGAGCAGTACTTC.

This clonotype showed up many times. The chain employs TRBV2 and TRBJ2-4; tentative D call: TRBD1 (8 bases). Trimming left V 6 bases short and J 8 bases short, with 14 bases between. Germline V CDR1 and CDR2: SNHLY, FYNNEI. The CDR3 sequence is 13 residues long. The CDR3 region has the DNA TGTGCCAGCAGACCTACAGGGGGGGACATTCAGTACTTC. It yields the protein CASRPTGGDIQYF.

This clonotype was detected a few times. The CDR3 DNA follows: TGTGCCAGCAGCTTAGGATGGCAGGGGAGGGATGAGCAGTTCTTC. Translating it yields CASSLGWQGRDEQFF. This sequence joins TRBV7-9 and TRBJ2-1, with D possibly being TRBD2 (7 bases). CDR1 SEHNR and CDR2 FQNEAQ come from the germline V gene (reference sequence). Trimming removed 1 base from V and 8 bases from J, with 15 bases in between. The CDR3 totals 15 residues.

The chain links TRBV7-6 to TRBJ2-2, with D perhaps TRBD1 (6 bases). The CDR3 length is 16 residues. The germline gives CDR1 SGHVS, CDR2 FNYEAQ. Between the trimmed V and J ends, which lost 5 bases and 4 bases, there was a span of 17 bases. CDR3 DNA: TGTGCCAGCAGCACCCAGACAGGACGACCCACCGGGGAGCTGTTTTTT. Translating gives CASSTQTGRPTGELFF.

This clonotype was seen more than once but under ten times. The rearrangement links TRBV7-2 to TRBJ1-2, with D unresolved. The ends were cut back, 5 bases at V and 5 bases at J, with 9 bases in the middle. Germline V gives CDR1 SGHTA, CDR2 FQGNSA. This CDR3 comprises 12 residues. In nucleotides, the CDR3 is TGTGCCAGCAGCATTCAATCTTATGGCTACACCTTC. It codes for CASSIQSYGYTF.

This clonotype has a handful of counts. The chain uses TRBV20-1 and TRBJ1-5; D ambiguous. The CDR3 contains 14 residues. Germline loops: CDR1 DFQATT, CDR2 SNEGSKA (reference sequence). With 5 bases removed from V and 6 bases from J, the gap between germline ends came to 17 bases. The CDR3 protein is CSASGRRAAQPQHF. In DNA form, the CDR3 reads TGCAGTGCTTCCGGACGGAGGGCGGCTCAGCCCCAGCATTTT.

The CDR3 DNA is TGTGCCAGCAGCTTGGTTCCGAATAGGCGCGATACGCAGTATTTT. This encodes CASSLVPNRRDTQYF. J is TRBJ2-3 and V is TRBV5-6, with D unclear. V dropped 0 bases and J dropped 6 bases, with 14 bases sitting between them. This CDR3 comprises 15 residues. The germline CDR1 and CDR2 sequences are SGHDT and YYEEEE.

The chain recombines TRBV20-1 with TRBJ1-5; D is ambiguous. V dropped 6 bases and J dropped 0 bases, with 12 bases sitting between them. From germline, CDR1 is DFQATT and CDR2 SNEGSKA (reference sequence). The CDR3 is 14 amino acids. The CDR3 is CSASREDSNQPQHF. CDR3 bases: TGCAGTGCGAGCCGGGAGGATAGCAATCAGCCCCAGCATTTT.

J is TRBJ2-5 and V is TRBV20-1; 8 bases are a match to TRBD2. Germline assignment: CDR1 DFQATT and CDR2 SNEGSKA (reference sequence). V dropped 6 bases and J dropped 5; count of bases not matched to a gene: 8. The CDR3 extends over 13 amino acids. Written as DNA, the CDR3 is TGCAGTGCCCCGGGGGGGGCTCTTGAGACCCAGTACTTC. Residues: CSAPGGALETQYF.

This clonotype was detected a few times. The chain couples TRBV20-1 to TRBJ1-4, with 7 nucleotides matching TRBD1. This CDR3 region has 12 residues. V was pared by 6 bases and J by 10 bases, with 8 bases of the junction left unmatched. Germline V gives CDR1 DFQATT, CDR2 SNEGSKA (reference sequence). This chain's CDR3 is CSAIEGTAKLFF. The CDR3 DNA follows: TGCAGTGCCATAGAGGGGACAGCAAAACTGTTTTTT.

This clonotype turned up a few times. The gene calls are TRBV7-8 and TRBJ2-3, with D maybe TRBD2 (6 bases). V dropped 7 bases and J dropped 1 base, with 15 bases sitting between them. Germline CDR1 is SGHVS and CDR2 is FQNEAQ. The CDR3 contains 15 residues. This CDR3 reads CASNSGGGGTDTQYF. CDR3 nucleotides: TGTGCCAGCAACAGCGGAGGAGGGGGCACAGATACGCAGTATTTT.

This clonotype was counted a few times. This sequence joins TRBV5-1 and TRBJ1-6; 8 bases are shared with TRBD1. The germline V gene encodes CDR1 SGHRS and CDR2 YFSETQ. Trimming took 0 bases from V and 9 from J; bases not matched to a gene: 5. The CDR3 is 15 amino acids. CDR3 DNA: TGCGCCAGCAGCTTGGCTGGACAGGGCGGTTCACCCCTCCACTTT. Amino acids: CASSLAGQGGSPLHF.

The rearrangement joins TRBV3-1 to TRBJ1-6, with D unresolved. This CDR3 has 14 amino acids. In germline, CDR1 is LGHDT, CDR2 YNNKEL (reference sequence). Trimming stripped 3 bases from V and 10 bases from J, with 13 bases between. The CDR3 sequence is CASSQGGKDSPLHF. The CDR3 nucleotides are TGTGCCAGCAGCCAGGGCGGCAAGGACTCACCCCTCCACTTT. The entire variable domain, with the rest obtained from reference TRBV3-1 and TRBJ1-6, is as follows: DTAVSQTPKYLVTQMGNDKSIKCEQNLGHDTMYWYKQDSKKFLKIMFSYNNKELIINETVPNRFSPKSPDKAHLNLHINSLELGDSAVYFCASSQGGKDSPLHFGNGTRLTVT.

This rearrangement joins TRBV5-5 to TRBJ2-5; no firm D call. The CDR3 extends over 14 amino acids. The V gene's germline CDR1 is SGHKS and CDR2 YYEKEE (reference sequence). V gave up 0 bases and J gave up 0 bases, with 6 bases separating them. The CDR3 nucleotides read TGTGCCAGCAGCTTGGGGGCTAACCAAGAGACCCAGTACTTC. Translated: CASSLGANQETQYF.

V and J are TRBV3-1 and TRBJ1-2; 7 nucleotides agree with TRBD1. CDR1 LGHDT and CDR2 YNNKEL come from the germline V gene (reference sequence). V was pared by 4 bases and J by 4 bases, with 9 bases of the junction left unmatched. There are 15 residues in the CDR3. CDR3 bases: TGTGCCAGCAGCCCGTTATTCCGGGACAGCTATGGCTACACCTTC. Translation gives CASSPLFRDSYGYTF.

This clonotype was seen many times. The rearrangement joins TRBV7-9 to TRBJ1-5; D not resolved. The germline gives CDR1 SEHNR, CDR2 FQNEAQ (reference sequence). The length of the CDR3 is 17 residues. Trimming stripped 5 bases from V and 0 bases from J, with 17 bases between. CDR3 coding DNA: TGTGCCAGCAGCACCGGAGCCCCGCTCGTTAGCAATCAGCCCCAGCATTTT. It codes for CASSTGAPLVSNQPQHF.

The CDR3 nucleotides read TGTGCCAGCAGCTCGAACAGGGGGCGTAGTGAAAAACTGTTTTTT. It specifies CASSSNRGRSEKLFF. V gene TRBV11-2 combines with J gene TRBJ1-4; 9 positions agree with TRBD1. There are 15 residues in the CDR3. Germline V gene sequence: CDR1 SGHAT, CDR2 FQNNGV. V dropped 4 bases and J dropped 7; count of bases not matched to a gene: 7.

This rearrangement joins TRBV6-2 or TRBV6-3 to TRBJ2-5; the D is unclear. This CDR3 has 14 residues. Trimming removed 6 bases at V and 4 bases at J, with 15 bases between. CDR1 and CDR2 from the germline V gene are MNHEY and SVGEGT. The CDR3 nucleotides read TGTGCCAGCAGCGCAGTGGGTTTAGGAGAGACCCAGTACTTC. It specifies CASSAVGLGETQYF.

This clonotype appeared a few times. The CDR3 region has the DNA TGTGCCATCAGCCCCCGCGTAAGCACAGATACGCAGTATTTT. It encodes CAISPRVSTDTQYF. The J gene is TRBJ2-3, the V gene TRBV10-3, with D unresolved. Germline V gene sequence: CDR1 ENHRY, CDR2 SYGVKD. The CDR3 length is 14 residues. V was trimmed by 6 bases and J by 0 bases, leaving 10 bases between them.

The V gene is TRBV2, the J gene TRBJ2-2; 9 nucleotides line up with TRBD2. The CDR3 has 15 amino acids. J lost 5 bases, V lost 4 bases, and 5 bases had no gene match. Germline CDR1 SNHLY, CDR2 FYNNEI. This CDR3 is CASSVGLAGTGELFF. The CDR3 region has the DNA TGTGCCAGCAGTGTCGGCCTAGCGGGGACCGGGGAGCTGTTTTTT.

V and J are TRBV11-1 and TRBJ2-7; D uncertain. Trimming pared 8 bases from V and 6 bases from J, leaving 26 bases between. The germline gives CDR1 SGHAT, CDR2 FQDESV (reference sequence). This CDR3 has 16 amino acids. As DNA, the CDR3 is TGTGCCAGCGGCAACACTCAGCATGGTCGGAATCTCGAGCAGTACTTC. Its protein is CASGNTQHGRNLEQYF.

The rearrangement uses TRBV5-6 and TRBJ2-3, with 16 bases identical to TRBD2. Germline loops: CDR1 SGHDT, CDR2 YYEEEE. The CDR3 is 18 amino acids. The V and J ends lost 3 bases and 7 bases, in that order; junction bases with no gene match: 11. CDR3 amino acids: CASSSAPGLAGGSNTQYF. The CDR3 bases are TGTGCCAGCAGCTCCGCGCCGGGACTAGCGGGGGGGTCAAATACGCAGTATTTT.

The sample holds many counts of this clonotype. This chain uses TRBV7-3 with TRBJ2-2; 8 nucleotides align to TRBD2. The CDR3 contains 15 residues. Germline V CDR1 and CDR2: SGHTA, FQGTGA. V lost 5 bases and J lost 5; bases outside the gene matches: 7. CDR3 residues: CASSSAGGRTGELFF. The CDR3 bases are TGTGCCAGCAGCAGCGCGGGGGGTAGGACCGGGGAGCTGTTTTTT.

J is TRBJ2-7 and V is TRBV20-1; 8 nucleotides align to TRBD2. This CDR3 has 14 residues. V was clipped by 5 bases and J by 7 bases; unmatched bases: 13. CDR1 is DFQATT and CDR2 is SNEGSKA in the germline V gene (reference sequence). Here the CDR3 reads CSAPGTRTPGEQYF. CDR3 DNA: TGCAGTGCTCCCGGGACTAGGACGCCGGGGGAGCAGTACTTC.

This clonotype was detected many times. CDR3 in amino acids: CASSQAVAGGPNEQYF. DNA of the CDR3: TGTGCCAGCAGCCAAGCCGTAGCGGGGGGGCCCAACGAGCAGTACTTC. The chain combines TRBV4-2 with TRBJ2-7, with 11 bases aligning to TRBD2. CDR1 is LGHNA, CDR2 YNFKEQ, per germline. CDR3 length: 16 amino acids. With 1 base clipped from V and 5 bases from J, the junction kept 7 bases outside the gene matches.

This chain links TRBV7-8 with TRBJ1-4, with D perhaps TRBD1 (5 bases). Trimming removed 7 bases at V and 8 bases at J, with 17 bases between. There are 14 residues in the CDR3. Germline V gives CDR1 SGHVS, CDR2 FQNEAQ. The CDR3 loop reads CASNPQGFPEKLFF. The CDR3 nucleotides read TGTGCCAGCAACCCGCAGGGTTTTCCGGAAAAACTGTTTTTT.

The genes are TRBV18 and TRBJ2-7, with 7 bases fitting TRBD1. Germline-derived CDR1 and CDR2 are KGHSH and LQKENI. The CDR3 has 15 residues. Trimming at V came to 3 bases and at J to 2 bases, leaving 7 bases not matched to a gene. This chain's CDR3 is CASSPGQATTYEQYF. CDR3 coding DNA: TGTGCCAGCTCACCCGGACAGGCTACTACCTACGAGCAGTACTTC. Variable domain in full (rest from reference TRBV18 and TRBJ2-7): NAGVMQNPRHLVRRRGQEARLRCSPMKGHSHVYWYRQLPEEGLKFMVYLQKENIIDESGMPKERFSAEFPKEGPSILRIQQVVRGDSAAYFCASSPGQATTYEQYFGPGTRLTVT.

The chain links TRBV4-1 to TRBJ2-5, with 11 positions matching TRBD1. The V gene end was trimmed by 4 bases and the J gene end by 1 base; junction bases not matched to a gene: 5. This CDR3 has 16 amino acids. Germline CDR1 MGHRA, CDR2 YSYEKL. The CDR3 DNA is TGCGCCAGCAGCCCAGGGACAGGGGGTTCCCAAGAGACCCAGTACTTC. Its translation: CASSPGTGGSQETQYF.

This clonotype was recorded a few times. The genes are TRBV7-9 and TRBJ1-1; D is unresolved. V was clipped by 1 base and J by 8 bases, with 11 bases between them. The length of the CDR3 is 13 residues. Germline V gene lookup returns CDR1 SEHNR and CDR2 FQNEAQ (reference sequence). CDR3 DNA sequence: TGTGCCAGCAGCTTAGACCCCAGCACAGAAGCTTTCTTT. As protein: CASSLDPSTEAFF.

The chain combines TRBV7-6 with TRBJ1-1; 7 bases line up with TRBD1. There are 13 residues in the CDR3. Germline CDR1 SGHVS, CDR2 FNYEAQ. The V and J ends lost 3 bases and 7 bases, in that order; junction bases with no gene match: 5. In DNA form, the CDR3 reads TGTGCCAGCAGCTTCTCAAGGACAGGTGAAGCTTTCTTT. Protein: CASSFSRTGEAFF. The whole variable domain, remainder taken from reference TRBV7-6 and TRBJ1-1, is GAGVSQSPRYKVTKRGQDVALRCDPISGHVSLYWYRQALGQGPEFLTYFNYEAQQDKSGLPNDRFSAERPEGSISTLTIQRTEQRDSAMYRCASSFSRTGEAFFGQGTRLTVV.